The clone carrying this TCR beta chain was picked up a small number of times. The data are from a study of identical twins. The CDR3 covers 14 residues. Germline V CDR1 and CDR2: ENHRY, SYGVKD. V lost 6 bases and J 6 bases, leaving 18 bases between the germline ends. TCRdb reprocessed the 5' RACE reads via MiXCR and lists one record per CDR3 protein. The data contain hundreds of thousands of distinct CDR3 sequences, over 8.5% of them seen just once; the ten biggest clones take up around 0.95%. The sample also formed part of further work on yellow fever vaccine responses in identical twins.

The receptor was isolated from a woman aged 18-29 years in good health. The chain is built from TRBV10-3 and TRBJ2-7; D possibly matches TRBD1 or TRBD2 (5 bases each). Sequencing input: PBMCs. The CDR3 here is CAIRSGTTRPEQYF. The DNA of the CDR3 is TGTGCCATCAGATCCGGGACGACCAGGCCCGAGCAGTACTTC.